These 2 T cell receptor beta chains originate from one sample sequenced in a study of metastatic and nonmetastatic thyroid tumors. TCRdb called clones again from the PCR reads with MiXCR. The sample has around 42,000 clones; about 10% are singletons. Each patient came to thyroid surgery without any prior treatment (of any kind). The sample was blood. Receptor source: a female donor with papillary thyroid cancer or a benign thyroid nodule (not recorded which). Some clones in this sample may be carry-over from other donors' samples.

This clone was picked up many times. The chain joins TRBV6-2 or TRBV6-3 to TRBJ2-1, with 9 bases aligning to TRBD2. V lost 4 bases to trimming and J lost 0 bases; unmatched junction nucleotides: 4. Germline CDR1 and CDR2: MNHEY and SVGEGT. The CDR3 spans 16 residues. In DNA form, the CDR3 reads TGTGCCAGCAGTTCCCCTAGCGGGGACTCCTACAATGAGCAGTTCTTC. This codes for CASSSPSGDSYNEQFF.

In this sample, this clone turned up many times. Distinct nucleotide sequences in the sample also encode this CDR3. The chain joins TRBV20-1 to TRBJ1-1, with D tentatively TRBD1 (5 bases). There are 13 residues in the CDR3. Germline V gene lookup returns CDR1 DFQATT and CDR2 SNEGSKA (reference sequence). V gave up 3 bases and J gave up 1 base, with 9 bases separating them. CDR3 sequence: CSAREGPNTEAFF. The CDR3 DNA follows: TGCAGTGCTAGGGAGGGGCCGAACACTGAAGCTTTCTTT.